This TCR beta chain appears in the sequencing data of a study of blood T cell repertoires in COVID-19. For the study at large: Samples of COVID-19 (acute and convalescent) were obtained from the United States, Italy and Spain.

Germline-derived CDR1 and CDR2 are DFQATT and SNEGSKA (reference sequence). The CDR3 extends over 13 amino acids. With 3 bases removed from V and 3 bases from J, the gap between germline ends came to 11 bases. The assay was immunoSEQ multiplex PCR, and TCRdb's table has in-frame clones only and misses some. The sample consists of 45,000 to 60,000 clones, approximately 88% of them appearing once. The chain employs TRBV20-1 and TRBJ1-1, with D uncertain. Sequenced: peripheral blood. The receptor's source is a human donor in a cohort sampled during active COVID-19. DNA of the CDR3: TGCAGTGCTAGTCTGTCGAGCGACACTGAAGCTTTCTTT. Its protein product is CSASLSSDTEAFF.